This T cell receptor (beta chain) is drawn from a study of cytomegalovirus exposure and HLA in healthy donors. Findings of the study overall: Versus the roughly 700-donor mean, an Asian-associated ancestry cluster reportedly showed fewer N-insertions in a later analysis. Rare TCR sequences dominated, though some public TCRs recurred in many donors.

This clone has a handful of counts. No antigen is known for it. The germline CDR1 and CDR2 sequences are SQVTM and ANQGSEA. V lost 5 bases to trimming and J lost 4 bases, with 14 bases between them. CDR3 size: 13 residues. Likely unrecorded immune exposures existed in these nominally healthy donors. The PCR was carried out with 60 Vbeta primers and 13 Jbeta primers. Clones were sequenced by immunoSEQ multiplex PCR, and TCRdb holds only the in-frame ones, with some missing. Of around 70,000 clones in the sample, about two thirds are singletons; the top ten hold 9% to 14%. The chain carries TRBV29-1 and TRBJ1-2, with D hard to call. The sequenced material came from PBMCs. This TCR was sampled from a woman in her 40s in good health and CMV-seropositive. As DNA, the CDR3 is TGCAGCGTTAGACCCACGGCGGGCTATGGCTACACCTTC. Its translation: CSVRPTAGYGYTF.